These T cell receptor beta chains were read from a single sample in a study of T cell repertoires in cytomegalovirus infection. No antigens are known for them. TCRdb independently ran MiXCR on the reads; one entry per CDR3 protein. The repertoire holds 90,000 to 130,000 distinct CDR3 sequences, with around 9.1% as singletons. Input material: PBMCs, sequenced either directly or after in vitro stimulation (not recorded which). The origin of the receptors is a human donor in good health (CMV status not recorded). Some clones in this sample may be carry-over from other donors' samples. Both conserved end residues are part of each CDR3. A D gene is named only where the DNA matches it firmly. Only some rows state a clone size, as once, few, many or a class for expanded clones.

d_call	v_call	j_call	clone_size	cdr3_aa	cdr3_nt
NA	TRBV19	TRBJ1-2	many	CASSIYGGYTF	TGTGCCAGTAGTATCTACGGGGGCTACACCTTC
NA	TRBV20-1	TRBJ2-3	few	CSARLGNTQYF	TGCAGTGCTAGGTTGGGGAATACGCAGTATTTT
NA	TRBV27	TRBJ2-1	many	CASSFGPNNEQFF	TGTGCCAGCAGTTTTGGCCCTAACAATGAGCAGTTCTTC
NA	TRBV7-2	TRBJ1-4	many	CASSRQVATNEKLFF	TGTGCCAGCAGCAGACAGGTTGCAACTAATGAAAAACTGTTTTTT
TRBD2	TRBV7-3	TRBJ2-1	many	CASSNSGRLDEQFF	TGTGCCAGCAGCAACAGCGGGAGATTGGATGAGCAGTTCTTC
NA	TRBV7-2	TRBJ1-5	many	CASSLDLVQPQHF	TGTGCCAGCAGCTTAGATTTAGTTCAGCCCCAGCATTTT
TRBD1	TRBV6-1	TRBJ2-2	many	CASSNPSGTGKTGELFF	TGTGCCAGCAGTAACCCATCCGGGACAGGGAAGACCGGGGAGCTGTTTTTT
NA	TRBV7-9	TRBJ1-1	many	CASSLPAGVGTEAFF	TGTGCCAGCAGCCTACCCGCAGGGGTTGGGACTGAAGCTTTCTTT
NA	TRBV19	TRBJ2-1	NA	CASSPEPDSYNEQFF	TGTGCCAGTAGTCCGGAACCCGACTCCTACAATGAGCAGTTCTTC
TRBD1	TRBV7-2	TRBJ2-5	NA	CASSVRTGQETQYF	TGTGCCAGCAGCGTTCGGACAGGCCAAGAGACCCAGTACTTC
NA	TRBV6-5	TRBJ1-5	NA	CASSHLKDSYNQPQHF	TGTGCCAGCTCCCATTTAAAGGACTCCTACAATCAGCCCCAGCATTTT
NA	TRBV28	TRBJ2-7	many	CASKGAADYEQYF	TGTGCCAGCAAAGGGGCAGCTGACTACGAGCAGTACTTC
NA	TRBV6-2/TRBV6-3	TRBJ2-6	few	CASSLGDWLGAGANVLTF	TGTGCCAGCAGTCTGGGAGATTGGCTTGGAGCTGGGGCCAACGTCCTGACTTTC
NA	TRBV7-9	TRBJ2-5	NA	CASSLIWTLQETQYF	TGTGCCAGCAGCTTAATATGGACACTCCAAGAGACCCAGTACTTC
NA	TRBV7-9	TRBJ2-1	many	CASSPTGGSDEQFF	TGTGCCAGCAGTCCGACAGGCGGGAGCGATGAGCAGTTCTTC
NA	TRBV20-1	TRBJ2-7	NA	CSAPLGLTGEYF	TGCAGTGCTCCCCTGGGCTTAACTGGGGAGTACTTC
TRBD1	TRBV7-8	TRBJ2-7	many	CASSSDKTGLDEQYF	TGTGCCAGCAGCTCCGATAAGACAGGGCTCGACGAGCAGTACTTC
NA	TRBV7-2	TRBJ2-7	many	CASSRLLGAGEQYF	TGTGCCAGCAGCAGGCTTTTAGGGGCGGGGGAGCAGTACTTC
NA	TRBV11-2	TRBJ2-3	many	CASSISGTADTQYF	TGTGCCAGCAGCATTAGCGGGACAGCAGATACGCAGTATTTT
TRBD1	TRBV28	TRBJ1-2	many	CASSFLTGGNYGYTF	TGTGCCAGCAGTTTCCTTACAGGGGGGAACTATGGCTACACCTTC
NA	TRBV7-2	TRBJ2-1	few	CASSLTRGGYQNEQFF	TGTGCCAGCAGCTTGACTAGGGGGGGATACCAAAATGAGCAGTTCTTC
NA	TRBV28	TRBJ1-5	many	CASSLNLGQPQHF	TGTGCCAGCAGTTTAAATTTAGGTCAGCCCCAGCATTTT
TRBD2	TRBV7-2	TRBJ2-5	many	CASSRISGRGGQETQYF	TGTGCCAGCAGCCGGATTTCAGGGAGGGGAGGCCAAGAGACCCAGTACTTC
NA	TRBV2	TRBJ2-4	NA	CASSDGLRVTKNIQYF	TGTGCCAGCAGCGATGGTCTGAGAGTGACCAAAAACATTCAGTACTTC
NA	TRBV7-2	TRBJ1-5	many	CASSPLGRGNQPQHF	TGTGCCAGCAGCCCCCTCGGTCGGGGCAATCAGCCCCAGCATTTT
TRBD2	TRBV5-1	TRBJ2-2	NA	CASSRLAGGSGELFF	TGCGCCAGCAGTCGACTAGCGGGAGGCTCCGGGGAGCTGTTTTTT
NA	TRBV6-2/TRBV6-3	TRBJ2-7	few	CASSFGQYEQYF	TGTGCCAGCAGTTTCGGACAGTACGAGCAGTACTTC
NA	TRBV12-5	TRBJ2-3	NA	CASGLVRVADTQYF	TGTGCTAGTGGTTTGGTACGGGTGGCAGATACGCAGTATTTT
NA	TRBV7-2	TRBJ2-2	many	CASRPLAGELFF	TGTGCCAGCAGACCCCTGGCCGGGGAGCTGTTTTTT
NA	TRBV6-2/TRBV6-3	TRBJ2-7	many	CASSYVPREQYF	TGTGCCAGCAGTTACGTCCCACGCGAGCAGTACTTC
NA	TRBV20-1	TRBJ1-5	NA	CSVGNSNQPQHF	TGCAGTGTAGGAAACAGCAATCAGCCCCAGCATTTT
TRBD1	TRBV5-8	TRBJ2-5	NA	CASSYGTGRGETQYF	TGTGCCAGCAGCTATGGGACAGGGAGAGGGGAGACCCAGTACTTC
NA	TRBV6-2/TRBV6-3	TRBJ1-5	few	CASSYEWGVEQPQHF	TGTGCCAGCAGTTACGAATGGGGGGTCGAGCAGCCCCAGCATTTT
NA	TRBV7-2	TRBJ1-1	NA	CASSLVKAGNTEAFF	TGTGCCAGCAGCTTAGTCAAGGCTGGGAACACTGAAGCTTTCTTT
NA	TRBV30	TRBJ2-5	few	CAWSVLTGTQYF	TGTGCCTGGAGTGTACTCACCGGGACCCAGTACTTC
TRBD2	TRBV14	TRBJ2-1	once	CASSQEWWEGPTYNEQFF	TGTGCCAGCAGCCAAGAATGGTGGGAGGGTCCAACCTACAATGAGCAGTTCTTC
NA	TRBV20-1	TRBJ2-5	few	CSALGETQYF	TGCAGTGCTTTGGGAGAGACCCAGTACTTC
NA	TRBV19	TRBJ2-5	few	CASSVNEETQYF	TGTGCCAGTAGTGTGAACGAAGAGACCCAGTACTTC
NA	TRBV20-1	TRBJ1-1	NA	CSAGIRGPMNTEAFF	TGCAGTGCTGGAATACGGGGGCCAATGAACACTGAAGCTTTCTTT
TRBD1	TRBV6-1	TRBJ1-5	few	CASSFRDRNQPQHF	TGTGCCAGCAGTTTCCGGGACAGGAATCAGCCCCAGCATTTT
NA	TRBV19	TRBJ2-3	NA	CASSIRTDTQYF	TGTGCCAGTAGTATCCGCACAGATACGCAGTATTTT
NA	TRBV7-2	TRBJ1-2	many	CASSRGYGYTF	TGTGCCAGCAGTCGGGGGTATGGCTACACCTTC
NA	TRBV12-3/TRBV12-4	TRBJ1-1	few	CASSPAGYTEAFF	TGTGCCAGCAGTCCCGCCGGTTACACTGAAGCTTTCTTT
NA	TRBV27	TRBJ1-1	NA	CASSPGRAGGTEAFF	TGTGCCAGCAGCCCTGGGAGGGCGGGGGGCACTGAAGCTTTCTTT
NA	TRBV7-6	TRBJ2-3	many	CASSIGSSFSGDTQYF	TGTGCCAGCAGCATCGGATCTAGCTTCAGCGGGGATACGCAGTATTTT
TRBD1	TRBV19	TRBJ1-5	many	CASNTGTDSNQPQHF	TGTGCCAGTAATACCGGGACAGATAGCAATCAGCCCCAGCATTTT
NA	TRBV5-6	TRBJ1-2	many	CASSPAGVYGYTF	TGTGCCAGCAGCCCCGCAGGGGTTTATGGCTACACCTTC
TRBD1	TRBV7-9	TRBJ1-4	many	CASSKRQGDGEKLFF	TGTGCCAGCAGCAAGAGACAGGGGGACGGTGAAAAACTGTTTTTT
TRBD1	TRBV7-2	TRBJ1-2	NA	CASSPTGPGYTF	TGTGCCAGCAGCCCGACAGGGCCCGGCTACACCTTC
TRBD2	TRBV2	TRBJ2-3	NA	CASSLTSGSPGTQYF	TGTGCCAGCAGTTTGACTAGCGGGAGCCCTGGTACGCAGTATTTT
TRBD1	TRBV7-6	TRBJ1-1	many	CASSLGRGPSTEAFF	TGTGCCAGCAGCTTAGGCAGGGGGCCGAGCACTGAAGCTTTCTTT
NA	TRBV7-9	TRBJ2-2	NA	CASSIAPSSTGELFF	TGTGCCAGCAGCATCGCGCCTAGCAGTACCGGGGAGCTGTTTTTT
TRBD1	TRBV27	TRBJ2-7	NA	CASSQLDRAYEQYF	TGTGCCAGCAGCCAACTGGACAGGGCATACGAGCAGTACTTC